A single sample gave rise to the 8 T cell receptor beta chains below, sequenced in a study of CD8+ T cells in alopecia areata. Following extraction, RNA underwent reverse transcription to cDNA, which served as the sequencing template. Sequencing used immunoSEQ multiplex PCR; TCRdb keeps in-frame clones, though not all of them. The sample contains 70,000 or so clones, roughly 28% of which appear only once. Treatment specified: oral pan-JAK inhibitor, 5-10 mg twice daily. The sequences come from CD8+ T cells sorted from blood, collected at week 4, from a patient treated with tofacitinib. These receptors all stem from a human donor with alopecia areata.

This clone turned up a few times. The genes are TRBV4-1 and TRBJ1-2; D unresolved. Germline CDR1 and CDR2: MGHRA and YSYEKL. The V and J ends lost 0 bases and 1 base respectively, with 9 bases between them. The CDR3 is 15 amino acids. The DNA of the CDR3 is TGCGCCAGCAGCCAAGATCCGGGGATTAACTATGGCTACACCTTC. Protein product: CASSQDPGINYGYTF.

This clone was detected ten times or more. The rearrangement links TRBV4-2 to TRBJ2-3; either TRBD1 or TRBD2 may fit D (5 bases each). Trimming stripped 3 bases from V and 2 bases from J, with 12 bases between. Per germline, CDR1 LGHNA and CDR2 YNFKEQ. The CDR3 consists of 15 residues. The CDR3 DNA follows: TGTGCCAGCAGCCAGGGACGGATGGACACAGATACGCAGTATTTT. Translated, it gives CASSQGRMDTDTQYF.

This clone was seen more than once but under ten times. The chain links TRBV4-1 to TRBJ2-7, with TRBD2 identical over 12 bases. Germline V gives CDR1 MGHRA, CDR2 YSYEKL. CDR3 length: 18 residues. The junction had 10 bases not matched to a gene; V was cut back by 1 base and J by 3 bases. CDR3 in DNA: TGCGCCAGCAGCCAAGTTAAACTAGCGGGAGGAAGTGGCTACGAGCAGTACTTC. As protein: CASSQVKLAGGSGYEQYF.

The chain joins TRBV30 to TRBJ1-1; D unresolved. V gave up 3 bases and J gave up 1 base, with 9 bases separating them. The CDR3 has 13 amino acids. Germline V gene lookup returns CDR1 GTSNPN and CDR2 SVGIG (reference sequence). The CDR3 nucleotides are TGTGCCTGGAGGCAACGGGGGAACACTGAAGCTTTCTTT. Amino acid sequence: CAWRQRGNTEAFF.

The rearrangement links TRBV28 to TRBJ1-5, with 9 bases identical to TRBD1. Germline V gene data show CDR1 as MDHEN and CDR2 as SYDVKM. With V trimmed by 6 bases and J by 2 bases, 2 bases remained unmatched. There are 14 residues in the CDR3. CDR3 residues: CASRRTGGNQPQHF. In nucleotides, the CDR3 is TGTGCCAGCAGACGGACAGGGGGCAATCAGCCCCAGCATTTT.

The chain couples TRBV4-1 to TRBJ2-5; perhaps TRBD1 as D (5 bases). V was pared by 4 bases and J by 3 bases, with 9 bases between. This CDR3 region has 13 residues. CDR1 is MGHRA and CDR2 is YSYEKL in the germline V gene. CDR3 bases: TGCGCCAGCAGCCTGGGGCGAAAAGAGACCCAGTACTTC. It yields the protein CASSLGRKETQYF.

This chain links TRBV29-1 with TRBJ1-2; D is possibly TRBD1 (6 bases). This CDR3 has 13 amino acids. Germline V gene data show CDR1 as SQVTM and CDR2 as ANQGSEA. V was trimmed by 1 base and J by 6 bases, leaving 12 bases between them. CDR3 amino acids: CSVEVRQGNGYTF. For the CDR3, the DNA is TGCAGCGTTGAAGTTCGCCAGGGGAATGGCTACACCTTC.

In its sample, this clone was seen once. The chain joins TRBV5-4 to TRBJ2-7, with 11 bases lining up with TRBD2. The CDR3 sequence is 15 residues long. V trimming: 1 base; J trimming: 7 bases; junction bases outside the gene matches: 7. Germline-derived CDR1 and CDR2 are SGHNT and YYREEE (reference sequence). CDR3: CASSLSVAGGQEQYF. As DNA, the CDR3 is TGTGCCAGCAGCTTGTCCGTAGCGGGAGGGCAGGAGCAGTACTTC.